The 3 T cell receptor beta chains in this list originate from one sample, sequenced in a study of cytomegalovirus exposure and HLA in healthy donors. PCR employed 60 Vbeta and 13 Jbeta primers. Repertoires were generated with immunoSEQ multiplex PCR, while TCRdb's copy carries only in-frame clones and drops some. The sample contains more than 100,000 clones, more than 70% of which appear only once. Specimen: PBMCs. The receptors come from a man aged 50 to 59 in good health and CMV-seronegative.

The chain is built from TRBV4-1 and TRBJ2-7; 9 nucleotides match TRBD2. The CDR3 length is 17 residues. Trimming cost V 0 bases and J 3 bases; bases outside gene matches: 9. CDR1 is MGHRA and CDR2 is YSYEKL in the germline V gene. The CDR3 nucleotides are TGCGCCAGCAGCCAAGAGGCTAGCGGGGAAATAAACTACGAGCAGTACTTC. This codes for CASSQEASGEINYEQYF.

The gene calls are TRBV5-1 and TRBJ1-1, with D maybe TRBD1 (5 bases). Trimming took off 2 bases at V and 0 bases at J, with 14 bases between the two ends. This CDR3 is 16 amino acids long. Germline CDR1 and CDR2: SGHRS and YFSETQ. This chain's CDR3 is CASSLQVMGMNTEAFF. In DNA, the CDR3 is TGCGCCAGCAGCTTACAGGTCATGGGAATGAACACTGAAGCTTTCTTT.

This chain joins TRBV9 and TRBJ2-5; TRBD2 is a possible D gene (6 bases). V shed 4 bases and J shed 5 bases, with 15 bases lying between them. The CDR3 is 14 amino acids. Germline lookup yields CDR1 SGDLS and CDR2 YYNGEE. The CDR3 nucleotides read TGTGCCAGCAGCTCACCTGGGGGGTTGGAGACCCAGTACTTC. It encodes CASSSPGGLETQYF.